The present TCR beta chain was sequenced within a study of blood T cell repertoires in COVID-19. About the research overall: Samples came from the United States, Italy and Spain, spanning acute and convalescent COVID-19.

Participants spanned ages about 18 to 100 years and resided in roughly 22 US areas. Allocation to cohorts depended on clinical history reported by the participants. Two negative PCRs, clearance, or symptom resolution had been documented for recovered Cohort 3 donors. The V end lost 6 bases, the J end lost 0 bases, and 11 bases lay between the germline ends. This CDR3 is built from 15 residues. Germline V gene lookup returns CDR1 MDHEN and CDR2 SYDVKM. Data came from immunoSEQ multiplex PCR; TCRdb stores just in-frame clones and leaves some out. The table has 250,000 to 350,000 clones, 88% seen once. The receptor comes from a woman aged 45-65 years who had recovered from COVID-19. The V and J genes are TRBV28 and TRBJ1-4; maybe TRBD1 (5 bases). What was sequenced was PBMCs or T cells enriched from blood (not recorded which). Here the CDR3 DNA reads TGTGCCAGCAGGCAGGGTTCCGCAACTAATGAAAAACTGTTTTTT. Translating it yields CASRQGSATNEKLFF.